Presented here are 23 T cell receptor beta chains from one specimen sequenced in a study of cytomegalovirus exposure and HLA in healthy donors. PCR used 60 Vbeta primers and 13 Jbeta primers. Clones were sequenced by immunoSEQ multiplex PCR, and TCRdb holds only the in-frame ones, with some missing. The listing contains 140,000 to 150,000 clones. Sequencing input: PBMCs. The receptors shown here come from a male donor in good health and CMV-seronegative.

This chain links TRBV6-1 with TRBJ2-7, with a tentative D call TRBD1 (7 bases). This CDR3 is built from 15 residues. Germline V CDR1 and CDR2: MNHNS, SASEGT. V was pared by 7 bases and J by 2 bases, with 18 bases between. This CDR3 reads CASTRQGGSPYEQYF. The CDR3, as DNA: TGTGCCAGCACCCGACAGGGAGGATCCCCCTACGAGCAGTACTTC.

The chain uses TRBV25-1 and TRBJ1-1, with 9 bases aligning to TRBD1. Trimming cost V 1 base and J 3 bases; bases outside gene matches: 6. The CDR3 extends over 16 amino acids. The germline V gene has CDR1 MGHDK and CDR2 SYGVNS. CDR3 nucleotide sequence: TGTGCCAGCAGTGAATCTGGGACAGGGTGGGACACTGAAGCTTTCTTT. Translation: CASSESGTGWDTEAFF.

This rearrangement joins TRBV25-1 to TRBJ1-3; D perhaps matches TRBD1 (5 bases). The CDR3 runs 13 residues. Germline V lookup: CDR1 MGHDK, CDR2 SYGVNS. Trimming removed 6 bases at V and 0 bases at J, with 6 bases between. The CDR3 region is CASSRDSGNTIYF. The CDR3 DNA reads as TGTGCCAGCAGCAGGGACTCTGGAAACACCATATATTTT.

The chain combines TRBV30 with TRBJ2-2; D gene uncertain. V shed 3 bases and J shed 1 base, with 6 bases lying between them. The germline V gene has CDR1 GTSNPN and CDR2 SVGIG (reference sequence). The CDR3 length is 13 residues. The CDR3 reads CAWSRGNTGELFF. In DNA, the CDR3 is TGTGCCTGGAGCCGAGGGAACACCGGGGAGCTGTTTTTT.

The V call is TRBV18, the J call TRBJ2-7; a possible D gene is TRBD1 (6 bases). V was trimmed by 2 bases and J by 2 bases, leaving 13 bases between them. The CDR3 sequence is 15 residues long. Germline lookup yields CDR1 KGHSH and CDR2 LQKENI. CDR3 in DNA: TGTGCCAGCTCACCAATAGAACAGGGTACCTACGAGCAGTACTTC. This translates into CASSPIEQGTYEQYF.

V is TRBV5-4 and J is TRBJ2-7; TRBD2 aligns across 7 bases. J gave up 3 bases and V 0 bases, and 12 bases lay outside the gene matches. From germline, CDR1 is SGHNT and CDR2 YYREEE (reference sequence). The CDR3 is 17 amino acids. DNA of the CDR3: TGTGCCAGCAGCTTGGGAGCGGGACCCCCAAATAACTACGAGCAGTACTTC. It translates to CASSLGAGPPNNYEQYF.

V usage is TRBV28 and J usage is TRBJ2-7; a possible D gene is TRBD2 (6 bases). V shed 1 base and J shed 3 bases, with 13 bases lying between them. The germline V gene encodes CDR1 MDHEN and CDR2 SYDVKM. CDR3 length equals 15 residues. This chain's CDR3 is CASSLSPREDYEQYF. The CDR3, as DNA: TGTGCCAGCAGTTTATCGCCCAGGGAGGACTACGAGCAGTACTTC.

As to this clone: The junction differs from germline at one of its ends, possibly a read error. This chain joins TRBV7-7 and TRBJ2-7, with 7 bases aligning to TRBD2. Germline CDR1 is SSHAT and CDR2 is FNYEAQ (reference sequence). The CDR3 runs 15 residues. CDR3 residues: CASSLGEGGTYEQYF. In nucleotides, the CDR3 is TGTGCTAGCAGCTTAGGGGAGGGCGGAACCTACGAGCAGTACTTC.

J is TRBJ2-3 and V is TRBV29-1; tentative D call: TRBD1 (5 bases). The germline gives CDR1 SQVTM, CDR2 ANQGSEA. CDR3 length: 11 residues. The V and J ends lost 7 bases and 5 bases respectively, with 10 bases between them. DNA for the CDR3: TGCAGCGCCACAGGTGGAGATACGCAGTATTTT. Its translation is CSATGGDTQYF.

A note on this clone: One junction end disagrees with the germline gene, perhaps due to a read error. The sample has other DNA sequences that encode this CDR3 too. V usage is TRBV30 and J usage is TRBJ1-5; 7 bases agree with TRBD1. Germline V CDR1 and CDR2: GTSNPN, SVGIG (reference sequence). CDR3 length equals 15 residues. The CDR3 here is CAWSPGQIVNQPQHF. CDR3 in DNA: TGCGCCTGGAGTCCGGGACAGATTGTAAATCAGCCCCAGCATTTT.

The J gene is TRBJ2-1, the V gene TRBV27; D is undetermined. The CDR3 length is 15 residues. The germline V and J ends were trimmed by 6 bases and 2 bases, with 14 bases remaining between them. In germline, CDR1 is MNHEY, CDR2 SMNVEV (reference sequence). For the CDR3, the DNA is TGTGCCAGCAGACTAAGCCAGAACACCTACAATGAGCAGTTCTTC. Amino acid sequence: CASRLSQNTYNEQFF.

This rearrangement joins TRBV5-6 to TRBJ1-1; tentatively, D is TRBD1 (5 bases). V was shortened by 2 bases and J by 1 base, with 9 bases between the two germline ends. Germline CDR1 and CDR2: SGHDT and YYEEEE. This CDR3 has 14 amino acids. CDR3 DNA sequence: TGTGCCAGCAGCTTTCGGGGGGGGAACACTGAAGCTTTCTTT. It yields the protein CASSFRGGNTEAFF.

This chain connects TRBV19 to TRBJ2-4; 10 bases line up with TRBD2. The CDR3 totals 16 residues. Trimming took 2 bases from V and 8 from J; bases not matched to a gene: 9. The germline V gene has CDR1 LNHDA and CDR2 SQIVND (reference sequence). Here the CDR3 reads CASSISLAGVWDIQYF. CDR3 DNA: TGTGCCAGTAGTATATCGCTAGCGGGGGTTTGGGACATTCAGTACTTC.

The J gene is TRBJ1-1, the V gene TRBV6-5, with 8 bases matching TRBD1. The CDR3 covers 15 residues. V dropped 0 bases and J dropped 5; count of bases not matched to a gene: 5. Germline CDR1 and CDR2: MNHEY and SVGAGI. CDR3 sequence reads: CASSYSRYRGTEAFF. The CDR3 DNA reads TGTGCCAGCAGTTACTCGAGGTACAGGGGGACTGAAGCTTTCTTT.

The chain links TRBV6-5 to TRBJ1-1; D not certain. CDR3 length: 16 residues. With 2 bases removed from V and 5 bases from J, the gap between germline ends came to 18 bases. In germline, CDR1 is MNHEY, CDR2 SVGAGI. This CDR3 is CASSYVGEGKGTEAFF. CDR3 nucleotide sequence: TGTGCCAGCAGTTACGTCGGGGAGGGTAAGGGAACTGAAGCTTTCTTT.

The chain uses TRBV9 and TRBJ2-3; 8 bases match TRBD2. Germline values: CDR1 SGDLS, CDR2 YYNGEE. CDR3 length equals 16 residues. V lost 0 bases to trimming and J lost 6 bases; unmatched junction nucleotides: 9. The CDR3 nucleotides are TGTGCCAGCAGCGTAGCTACAAGCGGGGGTGGGGATACGCAGTATTTT. The encoded protein is CASSVATSGGGDTQYF.

V and J are TRBV6-1 and TRBJ1-5; a possible D gene is TRBD1 (6 bases). The V and J ends lost 7 bases and 6 bases respectively, with 13 bases between them. Germline values: CDR1 MNHNS, CDR2 SASEGT. CDR3 size: 13 residues. CDR3: CASKGGVGQPQHF. As DNA, the CDR3 is TGTGCCAGCAAAGGGGGGGTTGGTCAGCCCCAGCATTTT.

V and J are TRBV29-1 and TRBJ1-4; tentative D call: TRBD1 (5 bases). CDR3 length: 13 amino acids. Between the trimmed V and J ends, which lost 7 bases and 7 bases, there was a span of 16 bases. Looked up from germline, CDR1 is SQVTM and CDR2 is ANQGSEA. CDR3 nucleotide sequence: TGCAGCGCCCGAAGGGGCGTGGGTGAAAAACTGTTTTTT. It encodes CSARRGVGEKLFF.

The chain uses TRBV29-1 and TRBJ1-2; D gene unclear. CDR3 length: 14 amino acids. Trimming shortened V by 6 bases and J by 4 bases, and 18 bases separated the two germline ends. Germline V gives CDR1 SQVTM, CDR2 ANQGSEA. CDR3 DNA sequence: TGCAGCGTCCCGGGTCGTAGTACCTTCTATGGCTACACCTTC. It translates to CSVPGRSTFYGYTF.

About this clone itself: Other DNA sequences in the sample encode the same CDR3. V gene TRBV4-3 combines with J gene TRBJ1-2; a weak D match, TRBD1 (5 bases). V dropped 1 base and J dropped 0 bases, with 9 bases sitting between them. This CDR3 comprises 15 residues. CDR1 LGHNA and CDR2 YSLEER come from the germline V gene. The chain's CDR3 is CASSQGTGSNYGYTF. DNA for the CDR3: TGCGCCAGCAGCCAAGGTACAGGTTCTAACTATGGCTACACCTTC.

The V call is TRBV6-1, the J call TRBJ1-3; D may be TRBD1 (6 bases). Germline-derived CDR1 and CDR2 are MNHNS and SASEGT. This CDR3 is built from 15 residues. The V end lost 6 bases, the J end lost 0 bases, and 12 bases lay between the germline ends. CDR3 DNA sequence: TGTGCCAGCAGCTTATGGACAGACTCTGGAAACACCATATATTTT. The encoded protein is CASSLWTDSGNTIYF.

The genes are TRBV29-1 and TRBJ2-2, with 12 nucleotides matching TRBD2. This CDR3 region has 14 residues. V lost 3 bases to trimming and J lost 7 bases; unmatched junction nucleotides: 3. The germline V gene has CDR1 SQVTM and CDR2 ANQGSEA. The CDR3 sequence is CSVETSGSSGELFF. The CDR3, as DNA: TGCAGCGTTGAGACTAGCGGGAGCAGCGGGGAGCTGTTTTTT.

With respect to this clone: The identical CDR3 is also encoded by other nucleotide sequences in the sample. This chain joins TRBV6-5 and TRBJ1-2; a weak D match, TRBD1 (6 bases). V was shortened by 6 bases and J by 8 bases, with 16 bases between the two germline ends. This CDR3 has 13 residues. From germline, CDR1 is MNHEY and CDR2 SVGAGI. The CDR3: CASRPGRGYGYTF. CDR3 sequence (DNA): TGTGCCAGCAGGCCGGGCAGGGGCTACGGCTACACCTTC.